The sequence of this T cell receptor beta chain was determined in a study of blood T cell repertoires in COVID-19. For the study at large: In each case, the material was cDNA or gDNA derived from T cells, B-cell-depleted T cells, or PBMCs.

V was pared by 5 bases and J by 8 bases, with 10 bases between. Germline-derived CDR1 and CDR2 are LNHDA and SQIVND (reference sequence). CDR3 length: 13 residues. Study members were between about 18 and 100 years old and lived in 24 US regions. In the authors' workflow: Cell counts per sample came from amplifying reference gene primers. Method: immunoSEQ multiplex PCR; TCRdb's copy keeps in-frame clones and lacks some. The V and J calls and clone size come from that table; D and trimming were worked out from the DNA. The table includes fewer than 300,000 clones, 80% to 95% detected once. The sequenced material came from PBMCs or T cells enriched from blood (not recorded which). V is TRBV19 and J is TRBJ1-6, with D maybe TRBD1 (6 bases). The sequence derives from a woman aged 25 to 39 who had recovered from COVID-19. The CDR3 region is CASSPRGDSPLHF. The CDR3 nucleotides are TGTGCCAGTAGTCCCAGGGGAGATTCACCCCTCCACTTT.